Listed below are T cell receptor beta chains from one sample, sequenced in a study of blood T cells in healthy people across ages. TCRdb reprocessed the 5' RACE reads via MiXCR and lists one record per CDR3 protein. Of around 2 million distinct CDR3 sequences listed, roughly two fifths are singletons. Sequencing input: blood. These receptors were obtained from a human donor in good health. CDR3s include the opening cysteine and the closing phenylalanine or tryptophan. D genes are given only for firm matches. Clone size appears in some rows only: once, few, many, or a class for an expanded clone.

TRBJ1-3	few	TRBD1	TRBV12-3/TRBV12-4	TGTGCCAGCAGAGCGACAGGGTCTTCGGGAAACACCATATATTTT	CASRATGSSGNTIYF
TRBJ2-3	.	.	TRBV7-2	TGTGCCAGCAGCTTAATCCAGGGGCGAGATACGCAGTATTTT	CASSLIQGRDTQYF
TRBJ2-5	.	.	TRBV5-1	TGCGCCAGCAGCTTGGTTCAGGGGCCTCAAGAGACCCAGTACTTC	CASSLVQGPQETQYF
TRBJ1-2	.	.	TRBV7-8	TGTGCCAGCAGCTTAGAGGCGATGAACTATGGCTACACCTTC	CASSLEAMNYGYTF
TRBJ1-6	.	TRBD1	TRBV24-1	TGTGCCACCAGTGATCTAAGTGGGCCGGGACAGGGGACCAATTCACCCCTCCACTTT	CATSDLSGPGQGTNSPLHF
TRBJ2-1	few	.	TRBV3-1	TGTGCCAGCAGCCAAGATGGTTTTGGCGGGAACTACAATGAGCAGTTCTTC	CASSQDGFGGNYNEQFF
TRBJ2-5	.	.	TRBV20-1	TGCAGTGCTAATGACAGACTAGTAGAGACCCAGTACTTC	CSANDRLVETQYF
TRBJ2-3	.	.	TRBV12-3/TRBV12-4	TGTGCCAGCAGTTTAATTATGGGGACAGATACGCAGTATTTT	CASSLIMGTDTQYF
TRBJ2-1	.	TRBD1	TRBV7-9	TGTGCCAGCAGCCTAGCGCAAGGACAGGGTACCTTCAATGAGCAGTTCTTC	CASSLAQGQGTFNEQFF
TRBJ1-2	.	.	TRBV9	TGTGCCAGCAGCGTAGAGGCTAGTGACTACACCTTC	CASSVEASDYTF
TRBJ2-1	.	.	TRBV4-2	TGTGCCAGCAGGGGAAGGCGGGTGAATGAGCAGTTCTTC	CASRGRRVNEQFF
TRBJ1-2	.	TRBD1	TRBV27	TGTGCCAGCAGACCGAGGACAGGATTCTATGGCCACACCTTC	CASRPRTGFYGHTF
TRBJ1-2	.	.	TRBV12-3/TRBV12-4	TGTGCCAGCACCTTAGGACAGCCGAACTATGGCTACACCTTC	CASTLGQPNYGYTF
TRBJ1-2	once	.	TRBV12-3/TRBV12-4	TGTGCCAGCAGTTCGTTACAAAACTATGGCTACACCTTC	CASSSLQNYGYTF
TRBJ1-1	.	.	TRBV7-2	TGTGCCAGCAGCCCCGGTGTGGGCAGGGGGAACACTGAAGCTTTCTTT	CASSPGVGRGNTEAFF
TRBJ2-7	few	TRBD1	TRBV28	TGTGCCAGCCACAGGGGGCTCTACGAGCAGTACTTC	CASHRGLYEQYF
TRBJ2-1	many	TRBD2	TRBV4-3	TGCGCCAGCAGCCACGGACTAGCAACTTACAATGAGCAGTTCTTC	CASSHGLATYNEQFF
TRBJ2-3	.	.	TRBV29-1	TGCAGCGTTTCAATTCCGGGACCAAGCCCAGATACGCAGTATTTT	CSVSIPGPSPDTQYF
TRBJ2-5	many	.	TRBV6-2/TRBV6-3	TGTGCCAGCAGTTACTCTCTGGAGACCCAGTACTTC	CASSYSLETQYF
TRBJ2-7	.	TRBD2	TRBV5-1	TGCGCCAGCAGCTTGTGGACTAGCGGCCGGAGCGACGAGCAGTACTTC	CASSLWTSGRSDEQYF
TRBJ2-1	.	.	TRBV7-2	TGTACCAGCAGCTTAGGGAGAAGCTACAATGAGCAGTTCTTC	CTSSLGRSYNEQFF
TRBJ2-3	.	.	TRBV7-8	TGTGCCAGCAGCAGCCCCCCGGGGGCAGGAGATACGCAGTATTTT	CASSSPPGAGDTQYF
TRBJ2-7	.	TRBD2	TRBV7-6	TGTGCCAGCAGCAATACGGGACTAGCGGGGTTCGAGCAGTACTTC	CASSNTGLAGFEQYF
TRBJ2-7	many	.	TRBV7-2	TGTGCCAGCAGCCTCGAGGGGATTAGCTCCTACGAGCAGTACTTC	CASSLEGISSYEQYF
TRBJ1-1	.	TRBD1	TRBV5-5	TGTGCCAGCAGCTTGGTTATAGGGGGCTTCGCTGAAGCTTTCTTT	CASSLVIGGFAEAFF
TRBJ2-6	few	.	TRBV6-2/TRBV6-3	TGTGCCAGCAGTTACCTAAGTATTCCTAGCTCTGGGGCCAACGTCCTGACTTTC	CASSYLSIPSSGANVLTF
TRBJ1-2	few	.	TRBV7-2	TGTGCCAGCAGCTTAGAGGGAAGTGGTGGCTACACCTTC	CASSLEGSGGYTF
TRBJ2-1	.	.	TRBV7-3	TGTGCCAGCAGCTTTGTAACTAATAGTTTTCGGCACAATGAGCAGTTCTTC	CASSFVTNSFRHNEQFF
TRBJ1-2	.	.	TRBV12-3/TRBV12-4	TGTGCCAGCAGTTCTCTCTGGTATGGCTACACCTTC	CASSSLWYGYTF
TRBJ2-7	.	.	TRBV7-2	TGTGCCAGCAGCGGTAGGGCAGGGTTTATCCACGAGCAGTACTTC	CASSGRAGFIHEQYF
TRBJ2-3	.	TRBD2	TRBV29-1	TGCAGCGTTAGAGATACCGGGACTACCACCACAGATACGCAGTATTTT	CSVRDTGTTTTDTQYF
TRBJ2-7	.	TRBD2	TRBV29-1	TGCAGCGTTGAACTGGGCGGGGGGGCTGTCGACGAGCAGTACTTC	CSVELGGGAVDEQYF
TRBJ2-7	few	TRBD1	TRBV5-1	TGCGCCAGCAGCTTGTCCGGAATTAGGACAGGGGGCAATTACGAGCAGTACTTC	CASSLSGIRTGGNYEQYF
TRBJ2-5	.	.	TRBV7-9	TGTGCCAGCAGCCAGACAGCAAAGGAGACCCAGTACTTC	CASSQTAKETQYF
TRBJ2-7	.	TRBD1	TRBV6-1	TGTGCCAGCAGTGCTAGACGGACAGGGGGCTACGAGCAGTACTTC	CASSARRTGGYEQYF
TRBJ1-5	.	.	TRBV7-2	TGTGCCAGCAGCTTTTTTGGCCTTGATCAGCCCCAGCATTTT	CASSFFGLDQPQHF
TRBJ2-1	.	TRBD2	TRBV5-1	TGCGCCAGCAGCGCAGCTAGCGGGAGAGACTCCTACAATGAGCAGTTCTTC	CASSAASGRDSYNEQFF
TRBJ1-1	.	.	TRBV10-3	TGTGCCATCAGTGAGGGGTCAGCCCAAGCTTTCTTT	CAISEGSAQAFF
TRBJ2-7	.	TRBD1	TRBV12-3/TRBV12-4	TGTACCAGCAGTCCGACAGGGGGCATGTACGAGCAGTACTTC	CTSSPTGGMYEQYF
TRBJ1-2	.	.	TRBV4-2	TGTGCCAGCAGCCAATATGGGACGGAAACTAACTATGGCTACACCTTC	CASSQYGTETNYGYTF
TRBJ2-7	.	.	TRBV5-6	TGTGCCAGCAGCTTGGCAGCGGCTTTCTACGAGCAGTACTTC	CASSLAAAFYEQYF
TRBJ2-3	.	.	TRBV29-1	TGCAGCGTTGAAGGTACCCAGGCGTCCTACACAGATACGCAGTATTTT	CSVEGTQASYTDTQYF
TRBJ1-3	once	.	TRBV10-3	TGTGCCATCATCCCCGAATTACAGTTCTCTGGAAACACCATATATTTT	CAIIPELQFSGNTIYF
TRBJ1-2	few	TRBD1	TRBV20-1	TGCAGTGCTATACCGACAGGGAGGGGCTATGGCTACACCTTC	CSAIPTGRGYGYTF
TRBJ2-3	few	.	TRBV20-1	TGCAGTGCTAGAGTCGGCAGATTCACCAGCACAGATACGCAGTATTTT	CSARVGRFTSTDTQYF
TRBJ1-5	few	.	TRBV6-2/TRBV6-3	TGTGCCAGCACCTCCAGGAATTTGAAGCCCCAGCATTTT	CASTSRNLKPQHF
TRBJ2-5	many	.	TRBV6-2/TRBV6-3	TGTGCCAGCAGTCCCAGGGTAGAGACCCAGTACTTC	CASSPRVETQYF
TRBJ2-3	many	.	TRBV12-3/TRBV12-4	TGTGCCAGCAGTTTTTTAGGCAACACAGATACGCAGTATTTT	CASSFLGNTDTQYF
TRBJ2-2	.	TRBD2	TRBV5-1	TGCGCCAGCAAAACCAGCGGGGGCTTGAACACCGGGGAGCTGTTTTTT	CASKTSGGLNTGELFF
TRBJ2-1	.	TRBD1	TRBV28	TGTACCAGCGGAGGGGATGGGACAGGGTTTTACAATGAGCAGTTCTTC	CTSGGDGTGFYNEQFF
TRBJ2-3	few	.	TRBV10-3	TGTGCCATCAGTGCGTACAGGGATAGTTCAGATACGCAGTATTTT	CAISAYRDSSDTQYF
TRBJ2-3	.	TRBD2	TRBV12-3/TRBV12-4	TGTGCCAGCAGTTTAAGTTCGCTAGCGGCGGGCACAGATGCGCAGTATTTT	CASSLSSLAAGTDAQYF
TRBJ2-3	.	TRBD2	TRBV20-1	TGCAGTGCTAAATCGCTAGCGGGGGATGGGGATACGCAGTATTTT	CSAKSLAGDGDTQYF
TRBJ1-6	.	TRBD1	TRBV6-1	TGTGCCAGCCACCCGGGACAGGACTCTTCACCCCTCCACTTT	CASHPGQDSSPLHF
TRBJ2-5	few	.	TRBV29-1	TGCAGCGCCGAGGCGGGGGAGACCCAGTACTTC	CSAEAGETQYF